This TCR beta chain was profiled in a study of multiple sclerosis patients with progressive multifocal leukoencephalopathy (dated by TCRdb to between 2017 and 2020). Turning to the overall study: Roughly five natalizumab-treated MS patients who did not develop PML were used as controls and were sampled longitudinally. Peripheral T and B cells were examined in MS patients who went on to develop PML (4 under natalizumab, 1 after alemtuzumab) as well as in treated patients who did not. The study was designed to detect JC virus-specific or public T-cell expansions arising at the time of PML onset. From before therapy, through 6 and 12 months, up to PML onset, two natalizumab-treated patients who later developed PML were tracked longitudinally.

The time point label of this sample denotes: before natalizumab initiation. Interferon beta had previously been received by all listed patients, and all PML patients were female. Before the first natalizumab infusion, T0 blood samples were collected. Ficoll-Hypaque density gradient centrifugation was used to isolate peripheral blood mononuclear cells. Study-wide conclusions, independent of this receptor: Given the small, descriptive cohort, it remained unclear whether the study findings reflect JC virus infection or general immunocompromise. Lower normalized Shannon entropy suggested less diverse TRB repertoires in most PML patients, whereas the natalizumab-treated controls showed values near 1. At the time PML developed, no common TRBV or TRBJ gene usage or preferential TRBV-TRBJ pairings were detected. TRB clones with frequency above 0.5% were observed only in PML patients, but the clones expanded at PML onset were found to be already present before and during natalizumab therapy. The analysis covered only peripheral blood, although cerebrospinal fluid or brain lymphocytes might be more informative for natalizumab-associated PML.

The immunoSEQ two-step multiplex PCR at survey-level depth was used to amplify TRB CDR3 regions from genomic DNA. Synthetic inline TR CDR3 controls covering all V-J pairings were spiked into each PCR so that template counts could be estimated and amplification bias removed. Reads went through processing to reduce amplification and sequencing bias, and quantification was done against synthetic TR CDR3 analogs. The paper's data handling went like this. Raw data were processed in ImmunoSEQ Analyzer, with out-of-frame sequences and CDR3s containing stop codons removed, and genes were named according to IMGT nomenclature. Normalized Shannon entropy, defined as 1 minus Pielou's evenness, served as the summary measure of repertoire diversity. Two TRB sequences were counted as identical only if the two sequences had the same V gene, J gene and CDR3. Public PML clonotypes were CDR3s shared by two or more PML-onset samples but absent earlier, in controls, and in public databases. Position-by-position CDR3 amino acid composition was analyzed in Skylign with the observed count method. TCRdb provides this immuneACCESS table in a form limited to in-frame rearrangements. Some clones are lacking; in checked studies, under half of them reflect an unresolved V gene, and why the rest are absent is not known. V and J calls and clone size are copied from that table; D and trimming were computed from the DNA. Recorded for this sample are 25,000 to 35,000 clones; about 91% of them occurred a single time. Jointly, the top ten make up less than 2.5% of the sample.

Trimming accounts for 4 bases at V and 6 bases at J, while the number of junction bases matched to no gene is 5. The CDR3 goes from the cysteine to the phenylalanine over 14 residues. Left in the record is the CDR3 DNA by itself, 42 bases read in frame from the first base. The germline V gene specifies SGHRS as CDR1 and YFSETQ as CDR2. A note on this clone: It has no known antigen specificity. Per-base qualities were not stored, and no clone one base away is much larger.

Sequenced material: PBMCs. The chain was built from TRBV5-1 and TRBJ2-2; TRBD2 fits 8 bases in the junction. The TCR sequence derives from a man aged 25-45 years with multiple sclerosis. The CDR3 reads CASSLREGPGELFF. The DNA sequence is TGCGCCAGCAGCCTCCGGGAGGGGCCCGGGGAGCTGTTTTTT.